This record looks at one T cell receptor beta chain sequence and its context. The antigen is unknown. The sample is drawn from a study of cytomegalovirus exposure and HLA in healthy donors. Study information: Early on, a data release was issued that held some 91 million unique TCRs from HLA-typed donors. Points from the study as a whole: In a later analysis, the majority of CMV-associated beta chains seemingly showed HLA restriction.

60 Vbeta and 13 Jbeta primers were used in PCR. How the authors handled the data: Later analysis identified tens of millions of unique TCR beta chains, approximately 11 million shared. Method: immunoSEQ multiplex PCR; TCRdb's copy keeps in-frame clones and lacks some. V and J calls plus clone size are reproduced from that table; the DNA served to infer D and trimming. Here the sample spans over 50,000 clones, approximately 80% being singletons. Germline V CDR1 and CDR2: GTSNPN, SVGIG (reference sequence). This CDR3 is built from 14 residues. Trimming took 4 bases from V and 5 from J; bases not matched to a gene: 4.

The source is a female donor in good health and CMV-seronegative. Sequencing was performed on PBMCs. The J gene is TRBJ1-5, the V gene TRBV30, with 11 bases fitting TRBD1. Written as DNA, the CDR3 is TGTGCCTGGAATAAGGGACAGGGGGATCAGCCCCAGCATTTT. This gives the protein CAWNKGQGDQPQHF.